The following is a T cell receptor (beta chain) sequence with its context. The sample belongs to a study of CD8+ T cells in alopecia areata. Sample treatment: oral pan-JAK inhibitor, 5-10 mg twice daily. RNA extraction was followed by reverse transcription into cDNA, which acted as the sequencing template. The method was immunoSEQ multiplex PCR; TCRdb's version includes in-frame clones alone and lacks a portion of them. The table includes roughly 60,000 clones, around 46% detected once. The sequencing here drew on CD8+ T cells sorted from blood, taken at approximately week 37, from a patient treated with tofacitinib. The clonotype comes from a human donor with alopecia areata.

CDR3 nucleotide sequence: TGCGCCAGCAGCCAACAACTAGAAAAAGGGACCCAGTACTTC. It codes for CASSQQLEKGTQYF. This chain links TRBV4-1 with TRBJ2-5; tentatively, D is TRBD2 (5 bases). Germline values: CDR1 MGHRA, CDR2 YSYEKL. V lost 2 bases and J lost 7, with 14 bases in between. This CDR3 spans 14 amino acids.